The rows below give T cell receptor beta chains drawn from one sample of a study of molecular identifiers for immune sequencing clone quantification. One entry per CDR3 protein results from TCRdb running MiXCR on the PCR reads. The sample yields about 320,000 distinct CDR3 sequences, roughly a fifth seen once. Sample: naive CD8+ T cells from blood, with Jurkat cell RNA spiked in. Receptors originate from a human donor in good health. Some libraries in this study had Jurkat cell RNA spiked in. CDR3s include the opening cysteine and the closing phenylalanine or tryptophan. A D gene is named only where the DNA matches it firmly. The size entry is marked missing in some rows and otherwise reads once, few, many or a size class.

many | TRBJ2-5 | TRBV9 | TRBD1 | 15 | TGTGCCAGCAACCAACAGGGGAATTTAAAAGAGACCCAGTACTTC | CASNQQGNLKETQYF
many | TRBJ2-3 | TRBV7-9 | . | 16 | TGTGCCAGCAGCTCCCCTCGAGGGGGATCGACAGATACGCAGTATTTT | CASSSPRGGSTDTQYF
many | TRBJ2-7 | TRBV12-3/TRBV12-4 | . | 13 | TGTGCCAGCAGCCCGGACAACTCCTACGAGCAGTACTTC | CASSPDNSYEQYF
. | TRBJ2-1 | TRBV24-1 | . | 13 | TGTGCCACCAGTGATGGAGGGGAGGATGAGCAGTTCTTC | CATSDGGEDEQFF
. | TRBJ2-7 | TRBV6-1 | . | 15 | TGTGCCAGCACTCAGTTCGGGACTGCGGGCTACGAGCAGCACTTC | CASTQFGTAGYEQHF
many | TRBJ1-2 | TRBV29-1 | . | 14 | TGCAGCGTGTACGTCGGACCGCACAACTATGGCTACACCTTC | CSVYVGPHNYGYTF
many | TRBJ1-3 | TRBV7-9 | . | 16 | TGTGCCAGCAGCTTAGCGCATGGGGGCTCTGGAAACACCATATATTTT | CASSLAHGGSGNTIYF
many | TRBJ2-5 | TRBV7-6 | . | 14 | TGTGCCAGCAGACCGAGACAGGACCAAGAGACCCAGTACTTC | CASRPRQDQETQYF
. | TRBJ2-5 | TRBV27 | . | 13 | TGTGCCAGCAGCCCCGACCAACAAGAGACCCAGTACTTC | CASSPDQQETQYF
many | TRBJ2-7 | TRBV19 | . | 15 | TGTGCCAGTAGTACCCCTCGGGACGCAAGGGAGGAGCAGTACTTC | CASSTPRDAREEQYF
few | TRBJ1-5 | TRBV27 | . | 15 | TGTGCCAGCAGTTTAGTTGGTGTTGTTAATCAGCCCCAGCATTTT | CASSLVGVVNQPQHF
. | TRBJ2-3 | TRBV6-2/TRBV6-3 | TRBD2 | 19 | TGTGCCAGCAGTTATCTCGTTACTAGCGGGGGCCCTAGCACAGATACGCAGTATTTT | CASSYLVTSGGPSTDTQYF
. | TRBJ2-7 | TRBV4-2 | . | 15 | TGTGCCAGCAGCCAAGAGGAGGAGGTTATCTACGAGCAGTACTTC | CASSQEEEVIYEQYF
many | TRBJ2-1 | TRBV6-2/TRBV6-3 | . | 16 | TGTGCCAGCAGTCTCGAGGCGATTCCGCCCTACAATGAGCAGTTCTTC | CASSLEAIPPYNEQFF
many | TRBJ2-7 | TRBV4-1 | TRBD2 | 16 | TGCGCCAGCAGCCAAGTTAGCGGGGCCAGCTCCTACGAGCAGTACTTC | CASSQVSGASSYEQYF
many | TRBJ1-5 | TRBV19 | . | 13 | TGTGCCAGTAGTCCCTGGTCGGGTCAGCCCCAGCATTTT | CASSPWSGQPQHF
many | TRBJ2-6 | TRBV19 | . | 16 | TGTGCCAGTAGTATAGGGGCAGCCTCTGGGGCCAACGTCCTGACTTTC | CASSIGAASGANVLTF
few | TRBJ2-7 | TRBV11-2 | . | 13 | TGTGCGACATCTCCCGGAGGACCCTACGAGCAGTACTTC | CATSPGGPYEQYF
many | TRBJ2-2 | TRBV7-6 | . | 15 | TGTGCCAGCAGCCCAGACGACCCGAACACCGGGGAGCTGTTTTTT | CASSPDDPNTGELFF
few | TRBJ2-3 | TRBV12-3/TRBV12-4 | . | 13 | TGTGCCAGCAGTGGGACTTATTCGGATACGCAGTATTTT | CASSGTYSDTQYF
many | TRBJ2-7 | TRBV19 | . | 14 | TGTGCCAGTTCGCCCAACCTACGGTCCTACGAGCAGTACTTC | CASSPNLRSYEQYF
many | TRBJ2-3 | TRBV29-1 | . | 11 | TGCAGCGTAGGACCAACAGATGCGCAGTATTTT | CSVGPTDAQYF
many | TRBJ2-7 | TRBV5-6 | TRBD2 | 12 | TGTGCCAGCAGCTGGGAGGGGACCGAGCAGTACTTC | CASSWEGTEQYF